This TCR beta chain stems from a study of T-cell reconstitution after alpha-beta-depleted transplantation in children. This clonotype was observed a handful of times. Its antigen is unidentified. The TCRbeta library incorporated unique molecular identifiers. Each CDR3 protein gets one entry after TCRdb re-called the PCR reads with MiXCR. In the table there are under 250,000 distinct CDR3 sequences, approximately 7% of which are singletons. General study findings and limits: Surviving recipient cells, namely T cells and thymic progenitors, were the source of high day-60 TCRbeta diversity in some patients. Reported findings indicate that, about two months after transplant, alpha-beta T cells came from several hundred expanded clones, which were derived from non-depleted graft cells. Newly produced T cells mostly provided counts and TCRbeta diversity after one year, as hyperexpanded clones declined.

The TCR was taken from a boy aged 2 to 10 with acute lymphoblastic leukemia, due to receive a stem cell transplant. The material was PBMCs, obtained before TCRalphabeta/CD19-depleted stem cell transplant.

The CDR3 region has the DNA TGTGCCAGCAGCCAAGATAACAGGGACATTCAGTACTTC. This sequence encodes CASSQDNRDIQYF. The rearrangement uses TRBV3-1 and TRBJ2-4, with D possibly being TRBD1 (6 bases). This CDR3 region has 13 residues. Germline V gene data show CDR1 as LGHDT and CDR2 as YNNKEL (reference sequence). V dropped 0 bases and J dropped 8 bases, with 8 bases sitting between them.